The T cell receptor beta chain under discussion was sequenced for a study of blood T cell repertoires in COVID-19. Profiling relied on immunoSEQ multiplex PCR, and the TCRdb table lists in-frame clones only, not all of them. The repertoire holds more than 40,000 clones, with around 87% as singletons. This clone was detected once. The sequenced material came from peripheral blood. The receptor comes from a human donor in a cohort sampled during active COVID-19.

CDR3 residues: CASYSPGANVLTF. CDR3 bases: TGTGCCAGCTATAGTCCTGGGGCCAACGTCCTGACTTTC. The rearrangement links TRBV6-6 to TRBJ2-6; D is ambiguous. CDR1 MNHNY and CDR2 SVGAGI come from the germline V gene (reference sequence). This CDR3 contains 13 residues. The V end lost 8 bases, the J end lost 2 bases, and 7 bases lay between the germline ends.